This T cell receptor beta chain stems from a study of blood T cell repertoires in COVID-19. About the research overall: Researchers got acute and convalescent COVID-19 samples from the United States, Italy and Spain. PBMCs, B-cell-depleted T cells, or T cells were the source of the cDNA or gDNA that made up the material.

Study processing details: Reference gene primer amplification in the assay estimated nucleated cell counts. Method: immunoSEQ multiplex PCR; TCRdb's copy keeps in-frame clones and lacks some. V and J calls and clone size are given by that table; D and trimming were obtained from the DNA. Altogether some 220,000 clones are present, about 86% being singletons, with the ten largest covering 3% to 3.5%. Sequences were obtained from peripheral blood. The clonotype originates from a woman in her twenties or thirties who had recovered from COVID-19.

The CDR3 DNA reads as TGCGCCAGCAGCAAAACTGGAATCGGGGGATCGGGCAATCAGCCCCAGCATTTT. Protein: CASSKTGIGGSGNQPQHF. The rearrangement joins TRBV4-1 to TRBJ1-5, with TRBD1 as a possible D gene (5 bases). The CDR3 contains 18 residues. Per the germline V gene, CDR1 is MGHRA and CDR2 is YSYEKL. V lost 5 bases, J lost 2 bases, and 22 bases lay in between.